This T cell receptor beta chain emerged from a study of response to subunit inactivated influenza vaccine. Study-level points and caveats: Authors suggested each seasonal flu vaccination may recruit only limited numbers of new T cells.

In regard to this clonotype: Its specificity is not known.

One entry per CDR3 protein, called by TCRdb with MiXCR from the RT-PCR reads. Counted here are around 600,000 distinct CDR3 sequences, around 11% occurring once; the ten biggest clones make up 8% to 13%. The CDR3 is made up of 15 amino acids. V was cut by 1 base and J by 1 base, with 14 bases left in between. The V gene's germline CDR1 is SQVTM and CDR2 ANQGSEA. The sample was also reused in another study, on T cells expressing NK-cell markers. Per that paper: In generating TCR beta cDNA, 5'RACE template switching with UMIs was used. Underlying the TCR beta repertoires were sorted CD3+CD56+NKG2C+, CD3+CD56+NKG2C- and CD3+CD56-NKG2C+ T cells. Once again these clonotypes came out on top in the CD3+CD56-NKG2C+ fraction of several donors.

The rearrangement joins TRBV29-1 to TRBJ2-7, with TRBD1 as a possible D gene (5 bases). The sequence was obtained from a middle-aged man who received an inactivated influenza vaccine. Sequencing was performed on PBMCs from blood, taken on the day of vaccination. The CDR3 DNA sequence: TGCAGCGTTGAAGGGGGCAGCGAAATTTCCTACGAGCAGTACTTC. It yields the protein CSVEGGSEISYEQYF.